The 7 T cell receptor beta chains below come from one sample, sequenced in a study of tumor-infiltrating lymphocytes in primary liver carcinoma. Starting material for RNA and DNA co-extraction consisted of about 20-32 mg of unsorted bulk tissue. With about 470 ng total RNA as template and a constant-region primer, TCR beta cDNA was made. A slightly modified ARM-PCR protocol with three nested multiplex PCR rounds produced these TCR beta libraries. It was with TRBV1-TRBV30 forward primers and a C-beta reverse primer that the first two PCR rounds were run, at about 9 cycles each. Via MiXCR, TCRdb re-called the multiplex PCR reads, giving one row per CDR3 protein. This sample has roughly 120,000 distinct CDR3 sequences, with around 70% found just once. The sample was tumor-adjacent normal liver tissue. Receptors originate from a woman aged 60 to 75 with primary liver carcinoma and hepatitis B virus infection.

With respect to this clonotype: One end of the junction fails to match germline, which may point to a read error. The V and J genes are TRBV29-1 and TRBJ2-1; 7 positions agree with TRBD2. Germline V CDR1 and CDR2: SQVTM, ANQGSEA. The CDR3 loop spans 15 amino acids. CDR3 sequence: CSVEGGTTRGNEQSF. The DNA of the CDR3 is TGCAGCGTTGAGGGGGGGACTACCCGAGGCAATGAGCAGTCCTTC.

The sample holds many counts of this clonotype. The gene calls are TRBV6-1 and TRBJ2-3; either TRBD1 or TRBD2 may fit D (6 bases each). CDR1 MNHNS and CDR2 SASEGT come from the germline V gene. V was clipped by 3 bases and J by 3 bases, with 13 bases between them. The CDR3 has 15 amino acids. CDR3 nucleotide sequence: TGTGCCAGCAGTGACGGGGGCTTTCGTACAGATACGCAGTATTTT. Amino acids: CASSDGGFRTDTQYF.

On this clonotype itself: A read error may be the cause here, since a much bigger clone is one base away. This chain links TRBV7-9 with TRBJ2-7; D perhaps matches TRBD1 (5 bases). The ends were cut back, 3 bases at V and 0 bases at J, with 12 bases in the middle. CDR3 length equals 15 residues. Germline loops: CDR1 SEHNR, CDR2 FQNEAQ (reference sequence). The CDR3 nucleotides read TGTGCCAGCAGCTTCCGGGCAGGGAACTCCTACGAGCAGTACTTC. Translating gives CASSFRAGNSYEQYF.

Note on this clonotype: Since a much larger clone is just one base distant, this may be a read error. The chain carries TRBV5-1 and TRBJ2-3, with a possible D match to TRBD1 (5 bases). This CDR3 region has 16 residues. Germline loops: CDR1 SGHRS, CDR2 YFSETQ. DNA for the CDR3: TGCGCCAGCAGCTTGACCGGACACCCGGAAGCAGAAACGCAGTATTTT. It translates to CASSLTGHPEAETQYF.

The genes are TRBV7-9 and TRBJ2-5; D is uncertain. The CDR3 has 11 residues. V lost 5 bases and J 3 bases, leaving 4 bases between the germline ends. Germline CDR1 is SEHNR and CDR2 is FQNEAQ (reference sequence). As DNA, the CDR3 is TGTGCCAGCAGCCGAGAAGAGACCCAGTACTTC. Residues: CASSREETQYF. Based on the CDR3 plus reference TRBV7-9 and TRBJ2-5, the full variable domain is DTGVSQNPRHKITKRGQNVTFRCDPISEHNRLYWYRQTLGQGPEFLTYFQNEAQLEKSRLLSDRFSAERPKGSFSTLEIQRTEQGDSAMYLCASSREETQYFGPGTRLLVL.

Comments on this clonotype: The germline gene is not matched at one end of the junction; a read error may be the cause. The chain recombines TRBV29-1 with TRBJ2-5; 8 bases map to TRBD1. Germline assignment: CDR1 SQVTM and CDR2 ANQGSEA. The CDR3 sequence is 14 residues long. The CDR3 loop reads CSVVTQGAEETQHF. The CDR3 DNA is TGCAGCGTTGTGACCCAGGGGGCAGAAGAGACCCAGCACTTC. Drawing the rest from reference TRBV29-1 and TRBJ2-5, the complete variable domain is SAVISQKPSRDICQRGTSLTIQCQVDSQVTMMFWYRQQPGQSLTLIATANQGSEATYESGFVIDKFPISRPNLTFSTLTVSNMSPEDSSIYLCSVVTQGAEETQHFGPGTRLLVL.

Note on this clonotype: Relative to the germline gene, one junction end is altered; a read error may explain this. The chain uses TRBV4-2 and TRBJ2-1, with 11 positions matching TRBD2. The CDR3 runs 16 residues. Germline-derived CDR1 and CDR2 are LGHNA and YNFKEQ. For the CDR3, the DNA is TGTGTCAGCAGCCACATAGCGGGAGGGGGCTACAATGAGCAGTCCTTC. Its protein product is CVSSHIAGGGYNEQSF.